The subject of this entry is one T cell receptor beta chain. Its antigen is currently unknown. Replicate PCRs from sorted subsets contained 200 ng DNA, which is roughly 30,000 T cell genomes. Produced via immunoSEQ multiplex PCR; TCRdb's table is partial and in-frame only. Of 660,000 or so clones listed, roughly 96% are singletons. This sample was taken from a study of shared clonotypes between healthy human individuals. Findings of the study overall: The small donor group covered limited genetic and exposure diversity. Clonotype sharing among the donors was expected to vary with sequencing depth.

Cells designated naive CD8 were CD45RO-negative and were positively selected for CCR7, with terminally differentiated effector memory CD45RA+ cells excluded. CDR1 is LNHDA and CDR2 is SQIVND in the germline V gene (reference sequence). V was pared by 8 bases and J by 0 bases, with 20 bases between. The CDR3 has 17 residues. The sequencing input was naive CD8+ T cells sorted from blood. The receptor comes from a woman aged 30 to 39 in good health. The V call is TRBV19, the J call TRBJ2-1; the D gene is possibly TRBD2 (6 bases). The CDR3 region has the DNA TGTGCCAGTGCGACCCGGGAGCGGATGGCCTCCTACAATGAGCAGTTCTTC. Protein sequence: CASATRERMASYNEQFF.